These 26 T cell receptor beta chains were sequenced from one sample in a study of T cell changes during pregnancy in multiple sclerosis. TCRdb keeps only in-frame clones here, not all; method: immunoSEQ multiplex PCR. The sample lists 55,000 to 65,000 clones; just over 90% were seen once. This specimen consisted of CD4+ T cells from peripheral blood mononuclear cells, obtained before pregnancy. Every receptor here comes from a female donor with multiple sclerosis, enrolled in a pregnancy study.

This clone came up once. Other nucleotide sequences from this sample produce the same CDR3. The chain has TRBV19 and TRBJ1-2; no clear D gene. V was pared by 3 bases and J by 7 bases, with 12 bases between. Germline loops: CDR1 LNHDA, CDR2 SQIVND (reference sequence). This CDR3 region has 13 residues. Here the CDR3 reads CASSIIRPGGYTF. In DNA form, the CDR3 reads TGTGCCAGTAGTATTATCCGCCCCGGTGGCTACACCTTC.

V gene TRBV9 combines with J gene TRBJ2-1; 10 nucleotides agree with TRBD1. This CDR3 has 15 amino acids. J gave up 7 bases and V 3 bases, and 7 bases lay outside the gene matches. Looked up from germline, CDR1 is SGDLS and CDR2 is YYNGEE. This CDR3 is CASSARPGQGNEQFF. The CDR3 DNA reads as TGTGCCAGCAGCGCGAGACCGGGACAGGGGAATGAGCAGTTCTTC.

The chain is built from TRBV28 and TRBJ2-5; 10 bases fit TRBD1. The CDR3 is made up of 15 amino acids. Germline V CDR1 and CDR2: MDHEN, SYDVKM. Losses at the gene ends were 6 bases for V and 0 bases for J; bases not matched to a gene: 4. CDR3 nucleotides: TGTGCCAGCAGCCAGACAGGGGGCAACCAAGAGACCCAGTACTTC. Amino acids: CASSQTGGNQETQYF. Full variable domain (missing parts from reference TRBV28 and TRBJ2-5): DVKVTQSSRYLVKRTGEKVFLECVQDMDHENMFWYRQDPGLGLRLIYFSYDVKMKEKGDIPEGYSVSREKKERFSLILESASTNQTSMYLCASSQTGGNQETQYFGPGTRLLVL.

V usage is TRBV7-2 and J usage is TRBJ2-7; 10 bases line up with TRBD2. The CDR3 is made up of 16 amino acids. Germline trimming cut 5 bases from V and 3 bases from J; bases unmatched to any gene: 10. CDR1 SGHTA and CDR2 FQGNSA come from the germline V gene. The CDR3 DNA follows: TGTGCCAGCAGCCATCTGGTCCCTAGCGGGAGCTACGAGCAGTACTTC. Encoded protein: CASSHLVPSGSYEQYF.

The chain couples TRBV28 to TRBJ2-5, with 7 bases lining up with TRBD1. CDR3 size: 15 residues. V shed 2 bases and J 5 bases; nucleotides not matched to a gene: 8. CDR1 MDHEN and CDR2 SYDVKM come from the germline V gene. The CDR3 spells CASSLGQVIRETQYF. DNA of the CDR3: TGTGCCAGCAGTTTAGGACAGGTCATCCGTGAGACCCAGTACTTC.

The chain combines TRBV6-5 with TRBJ2-3; no clear D. The CDR3 loop spans 16 amino acids. The germline gives CDR1 MNHEY, CDR2 SVGAGI. V was cut by 0 bases and J by 3 bases, with 13 bases left in between. CDR3: CASSYSRSLRTDTQYF. As DNA, the CDR3 is TGTGCCAGCAGTTACTCCCGGTCGCTAAGAACAGATACGCAGTATTTT.

The V gene is TRBV4-1, the J gene TRBJ1-5, with D unclear. Looked up from germline, CDR1 is MGHRA and CDR2 is YSYEKL. This CDR3 region has 15 residues. Trimming removed 1 base from V and 3 bases from J, with 10 bases in between. DNA for the CDR3: TGCGCCAGCAGCCAAGCGGGGAAGGTCAATCAGCCCCAGCATTTT. It encodes CASSQAGKVNQPQHF.

The chain links TRBV18 to TRBJ2-7, with 9 nucleotides matching TRBD1. CDR3 length equals 16 residues. Trimming removed 5 bases from V and 2 bases from J; junction bases left unmatched: 10. CDR1 is KGHSH and CDR2 is LQKENI in the germline V gene. CDR3 protein: CASSARTGGIPYEQYF. CDR3 nucleotides: TGTGCCAGCTCAGCCCGCACAGGGGGCATTCCCTACGAGCAGTACTTC.

J is TRBJ2-1 and V is TRBV7-8; 9 nucleotides align to TRBD2. Germline V lookup: CDR1 SGHVS, CDR2 FQNEAQ. J lost 3 bases, V lost 1 base, and 4 bases had no gene match. The CDR3 totals 16 residues. DNA of the CDR3: TGTGCCAGCAGCTTAGGTACACTAGCGGGCTACAATGAGCAGTTCTTC. Translating gives CASSLGTLAGYNEQFF. The full variable domain, rest sourced from reference TRBV7-8 and TRBJ2-1, is GAGVSQSPRYKVAKRGQDVALRCDPISGHVSLFWYQQALGQGPEFLTYFQNEAQLDKSGLPSDRFFAERPEGSVSTLKIQRTQQEDSAVYLCASSLGTLAGYNEQFFGPGTRLTVL.

The gene calls are TRBV29-1 and TRBJ1-1; no definite D call. Between the trimmed V and J ends, which lost 1 base and 7 bases, there was a span of 7 bases. CDR3 length: 11 amino acids. CDR1 and CDR2 (germline): SQVTM, ANQGSEA. This chain's CDR3 is CSVEGYSEAFF. CDR3 DNA sequence: TGCAGCGTTGAAGGCTACAGTGAAGCTTTCTTT.

The chain is built from TRBV18 and TRBJ1-6; 7 bases fit TRBD1. The CDR3 sequence is 15 residues long. The trim removed 3 bases at V and 2 bases at J, leaving 1 base unmatched. CDR1 and CDR2 (germline): KGHSH, LQKENI. CDR3 coding DNA: TGTGCCAGCTCACCTGGACAGGCCTATAATTCACCCCTCCACTTT. This translates into CASSPGQAYNSPLHF. Together with reference TRBV18 and TRBJ1-6, the CDR3 gives the full variable domain: NAGVMQNPRHLVRRRGQEARLRCSPMKGHSHVYWYRQLPEEGLKFMVYLQKENIIDESGMPKERFSAEFPKEGPSILRIQQVVRGDSAAYFCASSPGQAYNSPLHFGNGTRLTVT.

This chain uses TRBV5-5 with TRBJ2-1, with 11 bases matching TRBD2. CDR3 length equals 15 residues. V dropped 2 bases and J dropped 13; count of bases not matched to a gene: 11. The germline V gene encodes CDR1 SGHKS and CDR2 YYEKEE (reference sequence). The CDR3 bases are TGTGCCAGCAGCTTCGCCAGTAGCGGGAGGGCGGGCCAGTTCTTC. It is translated as CASSFASSGRAGQFF.

This rearrangement joins TRBV6-5 to TRBJ2-1, with 8 nucleotides matching TRBD2. Germline V gene lookup returns CDR1 MNHEY and CDR2 SVGAGI. Trimming cost V 7 bases and J 8 bases; bases outside gene matches: 7. The CDR3 extends over 13 amino acids. Here the CDR3 reads CASKPGGVDEQFF. The CDR3 region has the DNA TGTGCCAGCAAACCCGGGGGGGTGGATGAGCAGTTCTTC.

This chain connects TRBV2 to TRBJ1-2; D gene unclear. V was shortened by 4 bases and J by 0 bases, with 6 bases between the two germline ends. The germline gives CDR1 SNHLY, CDR2 FYNNEI. The CDR3 covers 13 residues. CDR3 coding DNA: TGTGCCAGCAGTGCTACAGCTAACTATGGCTACACCTTC. This translates into CASSATANYGYTF.

This clone was detected once. The rearrangement links TRBV4-1 to TRBJ1-1, with D perhaps matching TRBD1 (5 bases). CDR1 and CDR2 (germline): MGHRA, YSYEKL. There are 16 residues in the CDR3. V dropped 3 bases and J dropped 0 bases, with 14 bases sitting between them. CDR3 DNA: TGCGCCAGCAGCCAGGCGGGGGGACGGATGAACACTGAAGCTTTCTTT. It codes for CASSQAGGRMNTEAFF.

This clone was observed once. The V and J genes are TRBV7-9 and TRBJ2-2; D gene uncertain. Trimming pared 4 bases from V and 6 bases from J, leaving 12 bases between. CDR3 length: 14 residues. Germline loops: CDR1 SEHNR, CDR2 FQNEAQ (reference sequence). DNA of the CDR3: TGTGCCAGCAGCTCAACAGTTAAGTCCGGGGAGCTGTTTTTT. Translation: CASSSTVKSGELFF.

J is TRBJ1-1 and V is TRBV6-1, with D uncertain. The CDR3 is 13 amino acids. Germline CDR1 and CDR2: MNHNS and SASEGT. With 4 bases removed from V and 4 bases from J, the gap between germline ends came to 10 bases. The CDR3 region is CASSVKSGTEAFF. The DNA for the CDR3 is TGTGCCAGCAGTGTCAAATCGGGCACTGAAGCTTTCTTT.

This sequence joins TRBV19 and TRBJ1-1; tentatively, D is TRBD1 (6 bases). This CDR3 region has 16 residues. Per germline, CDR1 LNHDA and CDR2 SQIVND (reference sequence). Trimming removed 5 bases from V and 1 base from J, with 17 bases in between. The CDR3 is CASSSPRQVKNTEAFF. CDR3 bases: TGTGCCAGTAGTTCCCCCCGACAGGTAAAGAACACTGAAGCTTTCTTT.

The gene calls are TRBV6-4 and TRBJ1-5; D is undetermined. The ends were cut back, 4 bases at V and 7 bases at J, with 11 bases in the middle. Germline V gene sequence: CDR1 MRHNA, CDR2 SNTAGT. The CDR3 has 13 residues. CDR3 in amino acids: CASSVWGGQPQHF. The CDR3 DNA reads TGTGCCAGCAGTGTATGGGGAGGGCAGCCCCAGCATTTT.

The chain is built from TRBV30 and TRBJ2-5; 12 nucleotides line up with TRBD2. Germline CDR1 and CDR2: GTSNPN and SVGIG (reference sequence). Trimming cost V 2 bases and J 5 bases; bases outside gene matches: 6. CDR3 length equals 15 residues. The CDR3 reads CAWSRLAGAGETQYF. For the CDR3, the DNA is TGTGCCTGGAGTAGACTAGCGGGAGCCGGGGAGACCCAGTACTTC. Using reference TRBV30 and TRBJ2-5 for the parts outside the CDR3, the full variable domain is SQTIHQWPATLVQPVGSPLSLECTVEGTSNPNLYWYRQAAGRGLQLLFYSVGIGQISSEVPQNLSASRPQDRQFILSSKKLLLSDSGFYLCAWSRLAGAGETQYFGPGTRLLVL.

This sequence joins TRBV7-8 and TRBJ2-3; no firm D call. The CDR3 consists of 16 residues. The V end was cut by 1 base, the J end by 2 bases, with 13 bases between. CDR1 and CDR2 from the germline V gene are SGHVS and FQNEAQ. The CDR3, as DNA: TGTGCCAGCAGCTTAGGATCCGGTCTATTCACAGATACGCAGTATTTT. It is translated as CASSLGSGLFTDTQYF.

J is TRBJ1-4 and V is TRBV18, with D uncertain. Looked up from germline, CDR1 is KGHSH and CDR2 is LQKENI. The CDR3 has 16 amino acids. Trimming took 1 base from V and 0 from J, leaving 9 bases between them. The CDR3 coding sequence is TGTGCCAGCTCACCACAGTCAGTTGCAACTAATGAAAAACTGTTTTTT. This encodes CASSPQSVATNEKLFF.

The chain uses TRBV5-5 and TRBJ1-1; 7 bases are shared with TRBD1. After removal of 1 base from V and 5 bases from J, the junction contained 11 bases not matched to a gene. The CDR3 runs 16 residues. The V gene's germline CDR1 is SGHKS and CDR2 YYEKEE (reference sequence). The CDR3 bases are TGTGCCAGCAGCTTGCCAGACAGGGCTGGGGCAACTGAAGCTTTCTTT. It yields the protein CASSLPDRAGATEAFF.

This clone was detected only a few times. This chain uses TRBV19 with TRBJ1-1; 8 bases align to TRBD1. This CDR3 is 12 amino acids long. Germline lookup yields CDR1 LNHDA and CDR2 SQIVND (reference sequence). The V gene end was trimmed by 7 bases and the J gene end by 11 bases; junction bases not matched to a gene: 9. The CDR3 nucleotides are TGTGCCAGTACCCGAGAGGACAGGGTTGCTTTCTTT. This codes for CASTREDRVAFF.

The genes are TRBV28 and TRBJ1-1, with 9 bases lining up with TRBD1. This CDR3 has 12 residues. After removal of 5 bases from V and 11 bases from J, the junction contained 6 bases not matched to a gene. The V gene's germline CDR1 is MDHEN and CDR2 SYDVKM. CDR3 in amino acids: CASSLGTGLAFF. The CDR3 nucleotides are TGTGCCAGCAGTCTGGGGACAGGGTTGGCTTTCTTT.

The rearrangement uses TRBV9 and TRBJ1-1; D unclear. Germline CDR1 is SGDLS and CDR2 is YYNGEE. The CDR3 has 13 residues. V was shortened by 4 bases and J by 1 base, with 8 bases between the two germline ends. CDR3 sequence reads: CASSTHSNTEAFF. CDR3 nucleotides: TGTGCCAGCAGCACCCACTCGAACACTGAAGCTTTCTTT. Drawing the rest from reference TRBV9 and TRBJ1-1, the complete variable domain is DSGVTQTPKHLITATGQRVTLRCSPRSGDLSVYWYQQSLDQGLQFLIQYYNGEERAKGNILERFSAQQFPDLHSELNLSSLELGDSALYFCASSTHSNTEAFFGQGTRLTVV.